This TCR beta chain was recorded in a study of cytomegalovirus exposure and HLA in healthy donors. Study-wide points: TCR beta V- and J-gene trimming, according to a later analysis, was linked to a missense DCLRE1C variant.

As regards this clone: The antigen remains unidentified.

Germline CDR1 and CDR2: SNHLY and FYNNEI. The V gene lost 6 bases and the J gene lost 6 bases, with 15 bases spanning the gap. The CDR3 sequence is 14 residues long. Primers included in the PCR were 60 Vbeta and 13 Jbeta primers. Here immunoSEQ multiplex PCR was the method, and the copy in TCRdb shows in-frame clones only, minus some. The sample has some 120,000 clones; more than 60% are singletons. The sequencing sample was made of PBMCs. V usage is TRBV2 and J usage is TRBJ1-5, with D maybe TRBD1 (6 bases). The sequence was collected from a man aged 30-40 years in good health and CMV-seronegative. The CDR3 DNA sequence: TGTGCCAGCAGCGATACAGGGATGAGTCAGCCCCAGCATTTT. Amino acids: CASSDTGMSQPQHF.